This TCR beta chain was found in a study of beta chain features in type 1 diabetes. General observations from the study: People with Type 1 diabetes carried modestly yet significantly shorter TCRB CDR3s in all four CD4+ subsets.

This clone was counted between two and nine times. Its antigen remains unknown. All of the isolated RNA was reverse transcribed, so expressed TCRB transcripts were sequenced. TCRdb's copy holds only in-frame clones and misses some; the assay was immunoSEQ multiplex PCR. The sample includes under 150,000 clones, approximately 9% of them seen just once. This CDR3 region has 13 residues. V trimming: 4 bases; J trimming: 7 bases; junction bases outside the gene matches: 4. Germline values: CDR1 SGDLS, CDR2 YYNGEE. The V and J genes are TRBV9 and TRBJ2-5; 10 bases are shared with TRBD1. What was sequenced was central memory CD4+ T cells from blood. The TCR originated in a man aged 30 to 39 with type 1 diabetes. The CDR3 loop reads CASSTGQGGTQYF. Written as DNA, the CDR3 is TGTGCCAGCAGCACAGGACAGGGGGGGACCCAGTACTTC.